This T cell receptor beta chain was sequenced for a study of blood T cell repertoires in COVID-19 (dated by TCRdb to about 2020). With respect to the entire study: Samples covering the acute and convalescent phases of COVID-19 were provided by collaborators in the United States, Italy and Spain. Where available, HLA class I and class II types were taken from metadata supplied by the sample provider and were not determined by assay-based typing. Deeply sampled blood TCRbeta repertoires from subjects exposed to, actively infected with, or recovered from COVID-19 were included in the dataset. The sample metadata nearly always contained a de-identified subject ID, COVID-19 status, age in years and sex. The repertoires were released in a freely available public database intended as a resource for research on the immune response to SARS-CoV-2. The prospective study material was composed of cDNA or gDNA derived from T cells, B-cell-depleted T cells, or PBMCs. Samples came from the ongoing ImmuneRACE study (first 160 participants) plus 1,254 subjects from 6 global collaborators. Study-level results and caveats: The amount of clinical and demographic metadata varied by source and participant and was provided uncurated.

TCRbeta CDR3 regions were amplified from genomic DNA using the immunoSEQ Assay, a bias-controlled multiplex PCR. Per the original workflow: The number of nucleated cells in each sample was estimated from the amplification of reference gene primers within the assay. Sequence reads were collapsed and filtered to measure the absolute abundance of every unique TCRbeta CDR3 rearrangement. For each sample, productive Simpson clonality was calculated as the square root of Simpson's diversity index across productive rearrangements. This is the immuneACCESS table as TCRdb keeps it, with only in-frame sequences that have V and J called. A part of the clones is gone; compared with another copy, unresolved V genes explain less than half, and the rest is unexplained. Clonal size and the V and J genes are those of that table, whereas D and trimming came from the DNA. Across this sample there are 95,000 to 150,000 clones, with approximately 83% seen only once. Approximately 4.9% of the sample belongs to the ten largest clones.

As concerns this clone: The antigen it binds to is not known. The record has no base qualities; no much larger clone is one base away.

From its cysteine to its phenylalanine, the CDR3 spans 16 amino acids. The only DNA kept is the CDR3, 48 bases in frame from the first base. Between the V and J ends, shortened by 0 bases and 8 bases respectively, the junction contains 17 bases. According to the germline V gene, CDR1 reads SGHNT and CDR2 reads YENEEA. Collaborating institutions collected whole blood in K2EDTA tubes following their own protocols. For TCRbeta analysis, collaborators shipped samples as frozen whole blood, isolated PBMCs, or DNA extracted from either of those sample types. This receptor was obtained from an older woman with acute or convalescent COVID-19. The sample taken for sequencing was peripheral blood. Recombination joined TRBV11-3 with TRBJ2-1; there is no confident call for the D gene. The CDR3 protein sequence reads: CASSLDTVYLSDEQFF. The sequence in DNA is TGTGCCAGCAGCTTAGATACGGTCTATTTAAGCGATGAGCAGTTCTTC.